These T cell receptor beta chains were read from a single sample in a study of CD8 T cells in Susac syndrome. TCRdb analysed the immunoSEQ multiplex PCR reads with MiXCR anew, one entry per CDR3 protein. Counted here are some 99,000 distinct CDR3 sequences, around 95% occurring once; the ten biggest clones make up more than 0.08%. Sequencing was carried out using CD4+ T cells from PBMCs. All receptors derive from a human donor in good health. Each CDR3 is given with its conserved first and last residue. D genes are given only for firm matches. Clone sizes are given selectively: once, few, many, or a class where the clone is expanded.

clone size | J gene | V gene | D gene | CDR3 DNA | CDR3 protein
- | TRBJ1-1 | TRBV7-9 | - | TGTGCCAGCAGTAACGGGGGAGGAAGAGCTTTCTTT | CASSNGGGRAFF
- | TRBJ2-7 | TRBV20-1 | - | TGCAGTGCTAGGTCGAGGGTCGCCTCCGGCGAGCAGTACTTC | CSARSRVASGEQYF
- | TRBJ2-7 | TRBV4-3 | TRBD1 | TGCGCCAGCAGCCACCGGACGACAGGGTTAGTTTACGAGCAGTACTTC | CASSHRTTGLVYEQYF
- | TRBJ1-6 | TRBV10-3 | TRBD1 | TGTGCCATCAGTGAGCTGGGGACAGAACATTCACCCCTCCACTTT | CAISELGTEHSPLHF
- | TRBJ2-3 | TRBV7-2 | - | TGTGCCAGCAGCTTAGTGGGCAGGACCACAGATACGCAGTATTTT | CASSLVGRTTDTQYF
- | TRBJ2-5 | TRBV6-1 | TRBD2 | TGTGCCAGCAAGACTAGCATCTCTCAAGAGACCCAGTACTTC | CASKTSISQETQYF
few | TRBJ2-5 | TRBV7-3 | TRBD1 | TGTGCCAGCAGCCCCACAGGGGCTGGGGAGACCCAGTACTTC | CASSPTGAGETQYF
- | TRBJ2-7 | TRBV6-2/TRBV6-3 | - | TGTGCCAGCAGTTACGTGGGTCGTCTGGGCTACGAGCAGTACTTC | CASSYVGRLGYEQYF
- | TRBJ2-5 | TRBV20-1 | - | TGCAGTGCTAGAGATCTGAGGGGAGGAGAGACCCAGTACTTC | CSARDLRGGETQYF
- | TRBJ1-5 | TRBV28 | - | TGTGCCAGCAGTTTGGTCAGGGCCGGGTACAATCAGCCCCAGCATTTT | CASSLVRAGYNQPQHF
- | TRBJ1-2 | TRBV20-1 | TRBD1 | TGCAGTGCTAGGAGACAGGGGGCGGACTATGGCTACACCTTC | CSARRQGADYGYTF
- | TRBJ1-1 | TRBV6-2/TRBV6-3 | - | TGTGCCAGCAGTTACGCATTGTTGGGGCAGGGCACTGAAGCTTTCTTT | CASSYALLGQGTEAFF
once | TRBJ1-5 | TRBV20-1 | TRBD1 | TGCAGTGCTAGAGGCAGGGGGGGCAATCAGCCCCAGCATTTT | CSARGRGGNQPQHF
- | TRBJ1-4 | TRBV6-1 | - | TGTGCCAGCAGTAACTTGGAGATAAATGAAAAACTGTTTTTT | CASSNLEINEKLFF
- | TRBJ1-5 | TRBV2 | - | TGTGCCAGCAGTGAAGCGAGGGGCAATCAGCCCCAGCATTTT | CASSEARGNQPQHF
once | TRBJ2-3 | TRBV15 | - | TGTGCCACCAGCAGAGCGGCGCGCACAGATACGCAGTATTTT | CATSRAARTDTQYF
- | TRBJ2-1 | TRBV29-1 | - | TGCAGCGTTGAGCGGGGAGGCGTACAATCGCAGTTCTTC | CSVERGGVQSQFF
- | TRBJ2-3 | TRBV29-1 | - | TGCAGCGTTGAAGATTGGGGGGTGGAGGCAGATACGCAGTATTTT | CSVEDWGVEADTQYF
- | TRBJ1-2 | TRBV20-1 | TRBD1 | TGCAGTGCTAAGGGGGGCGGTACAGGGGGTGGCTACACCTTC | CSAKGGGTGGGYTF
- | TRBJ2-6 | TRBV9 | - | TGTGCCAGCAGCGTTCAGCTAGGGGGTCGGGCCAACGTCCTGACTTTC | CASSVQLGGRANVLTF
- | TRBJ2-7 | TRBV6-2/TRBV6-3 | TRBD2 | TGTGCCAGCAGTGGCCTTAGCGGGAGGGCACACGAGCAGTACTTC | CASSGLSGRAHEQYF
- | TRBJ1-1 | TRBV18 | - | TGTGCCAGCTCACCACTCCAGGAAACTGAAGCTTTCTTT | CASSPLQETEAFF
- | TRBJ2-6 | TRBV29-1 | TRBD1 | TGCAGCGTGGGCGAACAGGGGGCAGCTGGGGCCAACGTCCTGACTTTC | CSVGEQGAAGANVLTF
- | TRBJ2-3 | TRBV28 | TRBD2 | TGTGCCAGCACCCCGGGAGGGACAAGGCCCACAGATACGCAGTATTTT | CASTPGGTRPTDTQYF
- | TRBJ2-6 | TRBV28 | - | TGTGCCAGCAGCAAGAGCCGGTCTGGGGCCAACGTCCTGACTTTC | CASSKSRSGANVLTF
- | TRBJ1-1 | TRBV28 | - | TGTGCCAGCAGTTTGCAGGGTAGAATGAACACTGAAGCTTTCTTT | CASSLQGRMNTEAFF
- | TRBJ2-6 | TRBV5-1 | - | TGCGCCAGCAGCCGAACCACCTCTGGGGCCAACGTCCTGACTTTC | CASSRTTSGANVLTF
- | TRBJ2-5 | TRBV25-1 | - | TGTGCCAGCAGTGCGAGGGGGGGCCAACGTGAGACCCAGTACTTC | CASSARGGQRETQYF
- | TRBJ2-5 | TRBV5-1 | TRBD2 | TGCGCCAGCAGCTCGTCTAGCGGGGGGGCTCAAGAGACCCAGTACTTC | CASSSSSGGAQETQYF
- | TRBJ2-1 | TRBV7-2 | - | TGTGCCAGCAGCCCTAGCGCTGAGCCCTACAATGAGCAGTTCTTC | CASSPSAEPYNEQFF
- | TRBJ2-1 | TRBV2 | TRBD2 | TGTGCCAGCAGCCCTGGACTAGCGGGAGGGTATGAGCAGTTCTTC | CASSPGLAGGYEQFF
- | TRBJ1-5 | TRBV2 | - | TGTGCCAGCAGACAGGGTGAAAGTGGCAATCAGCCCCAGCATTTT | CASRQGESGNQPQHF
- | TRBJ2-3 | TRBV18 | TRBD1 | TGTGCCAGCTCACCACCGCGACAGGGGGCAACAGATACGCAGTATTTT | CASSPPRQGATDTQYF
- | TRBJ2-7 | TRBV6-6 | - | TGTGCCAGCAGCTCCACCGGGACCGGGGTTGGGCAGTACTTC | CASSSTGTGVGQYF
- | TRBJ2-5 | TRBV6-1 | - | TGTGCCAGCACCTCACAGGGCCTCCAAGGGGGAGAGACCCAGTACTTC | CASTSQGLQGGETQYF